This T cell receptor beta chain was captured by sequencing in a study of early T cells in non-severe SARS-CoV-2 infection. Concerning this clonotype itself: What it binds is not known.

Points from the study as a whole: Comparison of clonotypes with VDJdb favored anti-spike CD8 responses while missing private and CD4 specificities.

The germline V and J ends were trimmed by 5 bases and 0 bases, with 14 bases remaining between them. CDR1 is DFQATT and CDR2 is SNEGSKA in the germline V gene (reference sequence). There are 16 residues in the CDR3. TCRdb reprocessed the 5' RACE reads with MiXCR, giving one entry per CDR3 protein. The repertoire includes approximately 35,000 distinct CDR3 sequences, 6% to 8.5% of them detected once, and approximately 4.1% sits in the top ten. This receptor was identified in an adult who was a healthcare worker with PCR-confirmed SARS-CoV-2 infection or an uninfected control (not recorded which). V usage is TRBV20-1 and J usage is TRBJ2-6; possible D gene TRBD1, 6 bases. Sequences were obtained from whole blood. CDR3 in DNA: TGCAGTGCTCGAAAGCAGGGGCACTCTGGGGCCAACGTCCTGACTTTC. Translated, it gives CSARKQGHSGANVLTF.